What follows are 17 T cell receptor beta chains derived from one specimen sequenced in a study of T cell repertoires in cytomegalovirus infection. Antigens of these TCRs are unknown. MiXCR, applied by TCRdb to the reads, yields one record per CDR3 protein. The top ten clones hold around 12% of a sample with about 830,000 distinct CDR3 sequences, less than 35% of them seen once. The material was cultured CD8+ T cells from PBMCs, obtained from culture after CMV antigen stimulation. The source of these receptors is a human donor in good health (CMV status not recorded). Some clones in this sample may be carry-over from other donors' samples.

The V and J genes are TRBV19 and TRBJ1-1, with no clear D. Per germline, CDR1 LNHDA and CDR2 SQIVND (reference sequence). The CDR3 consists of 14 residues. Trimming stripped 6 bases from V and 1 base from J, with 12 bases between. The CDR3 DNA reads TGTGCCAGTAGCCCCACGGCTGGGAACACTGAAGCTTTCTTT. The encoded protein is CASSPTAGNTEAFF. Together with reference TRBV19 and TRBJ1-1, the CDR3 gives the full variable domain: DGGITQSPKYLFRKEGQNVTLSCEQNLNHDAMYWYRQDPGQGLRLIYYSQIVNDFQKGDIAEGYSVSREKKESFPLTVTSAQKNPTAFYLCASSPTAGNTEAFFGQGTRLTVV.

In this sample, this clonotype turned up a few times. V usage is TRBV9 and J usage is TRBJ2-1; 9 positions match TRBD1. Losses at the gene ends were 3 bases for V and 4 bases for J; bases not matched to a gene: 8. CDR3 length: 16 residues. CDR1 and CDR2 (germline): SGDLS, YYNGEE. This chain's CDR3 is CASSGLNRGPYNEQFF. The CDR3 DNA follows: TGTGCCAGCAGCGGATTGAACAGGGGGCCTTACAATGAGCAGTTCTTC.

This clonotype appeared a few times. The rearrangement links TRBV7-9 to TRBJ2-3; 8 bases line up with TRBD2. There are 15 residues in the CDR3. The V gene end was trimmed by 6 bases and the J gene end by 2 bases; junction bases not matched to a gene: 7. Germline lookup yields CDR1 SEHNR and CDR2 FQNEAQ (reference sequence). CDR3 DNA: TGTGCCAGCAGACTGCGGGGGGCGGCCACAGATACGCAGTATTTT. It translates to CASRLRGAATDTQYF. The complete variable domain, with remaining parts taken from reference TRBV7-9 and TRBJ2-3, reads DTGVSQNPRHKITKRGQNVTFRCDPISEHNRLYWYRQTLGQGPEFLTYFQNEAQLEKSRLLSDRFSAERPKGSFSTLEIQRTEQGDSAMYLCASRLRGAATDTQYFGPGTRLTVL.

This chain joins TRBV7-9 and TRBJ1-4, with D tentatively TRBD1 (6 bases). The CDR3 has 15 amino acids. The ends were cut back, 5 bases at V and 8 bases at J, with 18 bases in the middle. Germline CDR1 and CDR2: SEHNR and FQNEAQ (reference sequence). Here the CDR3 DNA reads TGTGCCAGCAGCCACGCCCCAGGGGCGAGGGAAAAACTGTTTTTT. This sequence encodes CASSHAPGAREKLFF.

The V call is TRBV6-5, the J call TRBJ2-2; the D gene is possibly TRBD2 (6 bases). Trimming cost V 5 bases and J 5 bases, with 18 bases left between them. The CDR3 extends over 16 amino acids. Germline-derived CDR1 and CDR2 are MNHEY and SVGAGI. DNA for the CDR3: TGTGCCAGCAGTCAGCGGGTGGAGAGTGTGACCGGGGAGCTGTTTTTT. Amino acids: CASSQRVESVTGELFF.

A word on this clonotype: One junction end does not reproduce the germline sequence, and a read error may be involved. The V call is TRBV10-2, the J call TRBJ1-1, with a tentative D call TRBD1 (5 bases). Germline V CDR1 and CDR2: WSHSY, SAAADI. The CDR3 extends over 13 amino acids. In nucleotides, the CDR3 is TGCGCCAGCAGGGTAGCAGGGAGCACTGTAGCTTTCTTT. Translation gives CASRVAGSTVAFF.

Worth noting for this clonotype: The junction departs from germline at one end; a sequencing error may be responsible. This chain uses TRBV19 with TRBJ2-5, with TRBD1 as a possible D gene (6 bases). Per germline, CDR1 LNHDA and CDR2 SQIVND (reference sequence). The CDR3 is 11 amino acids. CDR3 in DNA: TGTGCCAGTAGTATTGGGGGCCACAAGAGCTTC. Its translation: CASSIGGHKSF. Variable domain in full (rest from reference TRBV19 and TRBJ2-5): DGGITQSPKYLFRKEGQNVTLSCEQNLNHDAMYWYRQDPGQGLRLIYYSQIVNDFQKGDIAEGYSVSREKKESFPLTVTSAQKNPTAFYLCASSIGGHKSFGPGTRLLVL.

This clonotype showed up just a few times. The rearrangement joins TRBV5-4 to TRBJ2-3; 8 positions agree with TRBD2. The ends lost 4 bases at V and 7 bases at J; junction bases unmatched: 14. The CDR3 runs to 16 residues. Germline V gene data show CDR1 as SGHNT and CDR2 as YYREEE (reference sequence). The CDR3 DNA is TGTGCCAGCAGCGACACCGGGACTAGGGGGTCGCATACGCAGTATTTT. This sequence encodes CASSDTGTRGSHTQYF.

The chain links TRBV7-9 to TRBJ2-2, with a possible D match to TRBD1 (6 bases). Germline V gene data show CDR1 as SEHNR and CDR2 as FQNEAQ (reference sequence). The V gene lost 3 bases and the J gene lost 1 base, with 21 bases spanning the gap. The CDR3 extends over 19 amino acids. The CDR3 reads CASSFILSVGHRNTGELFF. The CDR3 DNA is TGTGCCAGCAGCTTTATTCTTAGTGTGGGACACAGGAACACCGGGGAGCTGTTTTTT.

This clonotype came up many times. The chain uses TRBV6-1 and TRBJ1-5, with TRBD1 matching over 7 bases. V was clipped by 8 bases and J by 2 bases; unmatched bases: 6. Germline V gives CDR1 MNHNS, CDR2 SASEGT. The CDR3 totals 14 residues. The CDR3 here is CASRQGAGNQPQHF. In DNA form, the CDR3 reads TGTGCCAGCCGACAGGGAGCGGGCAATCAGCCCCAGCATTTT.

On this clonotype: With a much larger clone just one base away, this may be a read error. V usage is TRBV12-3 or TRBV12-4 and J usage is TRBJ2-2; no firm D call. V was pared by 6 bases and J by 9 bases, with 14 bases between. This CDR3 contains 13 residues. CDR3 DNA: TGTGCCAGCAGCTCTAACACAGAAAGGGAGCTGTTTTTT. It specifies CASSSNTERELFF.

V usage is TRBV14 and J usage is TRBJ1-5, with D uncertain. CDR1 and CDR2 from the germline V gene are SGHDN and FVKESK. Trimming took off 1 base at V and 6 bases at J, with 19 bases between the two ends. The CDR3 sequence is 17 residues long. The CDR3 DNA reads as TGTGCCAGCAGCCAAGGAAGGTCCGGGCTGGGCGGTCAGCCCCAGCATTTT. Translating it yields CASSQGRSGLGGQPQHF.

There are many counts of this clonotype. The chain uses TRBV27 and TRBJ1-5, with 7 bases lining up with TRBD1. V shed 6 bases, J shed 4 bases, and the junction held 3 bases outside the gene matches. The CDR3 covers 13 residues. The germline V gene encodes CDR1 MNHEY and CDR2 SMNVEV (reference sequence). CDR3 nucleotide sequence: TGTGCCAGCAGCCCACAGGGGAATCAGCCCCAGCATTTT. Its protein product is CASSPQGNQPQHF.

This clonotype was seen a handful of times. The rearrangement joins TRBV11-2 to TRBJ1-4; no clear D gene. The CDR3 length is 15 residues. V lost 6 bases to trimming and J lost 2 bases, with 13 bases between them. The germline CDR1 and CDR2 sequences are SGHAT and FQNNGV. CDR3 nucleotide sequence: TGTGCCAGCAGACCAATGGCGGGGACTAATGAAAAACTGTTTTTT. This encodes CASRPMAGTNEKLFF.

The chain combines TRBV20-1 with TRBJ1-1, with 7 bases fitting TRBD1. J was trimmed by 8 bases and V by 0 bases; bases with no gene match: 3. Germline V gene sequence: CDR1 DFQATT, CDR2 SNEGSKA (reference sequence). The CDR3 contains 12 residues. This CDR3 is CSAREQTGEAFF. The CDR3 region has the DNA TGCAGTGCTAGAGAACAGACAGGGGAAGCTTTCTTT.

This chain connects TRBV29-1 to TRBJ2-6, with no clear D. Trimming pared 4 bases from V and 0 bases from J, leaving 7 bases between. From germline, CDR1 is SQVTM and CDR2 ANQGSEA. The CDR3 runs 14 residues. The CDR3 reads CSVVRHSGANVLTF. CDR3 sequence (DNA): TGCAGCGTTGTACGGCACTCTGGGGCCAACGTCCTGACTTTC.

The chain is built from TRBV7-8 and TRBJ2-2; D may match TRBD1 or TRBD2 (6 bases each). V was clipped by 0 bases and J by 3 bases, with 14 bases between them. There are 17 residues in the CDR3. The germline V gene encodes CDR1 SGHVS and CDR2 FQNEAQ. CDR3 in amino acids: CASSLAGLRGDTGELFF. The CDR3 bases are TGTGCCAGCAGCTTAGCCGGTCTAAGGGGGGACACCGGGGAGCTGTTTTTT.